This T cell receptor (beta chain) was captured in a study of blood T cell repertoires in COVID-19 (dated by TCRdb to about 2020). General notes on the study: Samples from collaborators originated in the United States, Italy and Spain and spanned both the acute and convalescent phases of COVID-19. The material from the prospective study consisted of cDNA or gDNA derived from T cells, B-cell-depleted T cells, or PBMCs. The dataset comprised deeply sampled blood TCRbeta repertoires from subjects exposed to, actively infected with, or recovered from COVID-19. The repertoires were made available in a free public database intended to serve as a resource for research on the immune response to SARS-CoV-2. The samples were drawn from two sources: the first 160 participants of the ongoing ImmuneRACE study, and 1,254 subjects contributed by 6 global collaborators. A de-identified subject ID, COVID-19 status, age in years and sex were almost always included in the sample metadata. Where available, HLA class I and class II types were taken from metadata supplied by the sample provider and were not determined by assay-based typing.

About this clone itself: The antigen this receptor binds is unknown. No much larger clone exists at a distance of one base, and base qualities are not known.

The germline V gene supplies CDR1 MNHEY and CDR2 SVGAGI. The CDR3 has 15 amino acids, counting the end cysteine and phenylalanine. Just the 45-base CDR3 DNA is kept, in frame starting at base 1. Deletion took 8 bases off V and 2 bases off J, with a span of 16 bases between the germline ends. Samples from volunteer blood donors who had recovered from COVID-19 were contributed by a second Seattle source. Whole blood was collected in K2EDTA tubes by collaborating institutions according to the institutions' own protocols. For TCRbeta analysis, collaborators shipped samples in one of three forms: frozen whole blood, isolated PBMCs, or DNA extracted from either of those sample types. Findings and caveats that apply to the study as a whole: How much clinical and demographic metadata was included differed by source and by participant, and the metadata was provided uncurated.

TCRbeta CDR3 regions were amplified from genomic DNA by means of the immunoSEQ Assay, a bias-controlled multiplex PCR. In the paper's pipeline: Nucleated cell counts per sample were estimated from amplification of reference gene primers within the assay. To quantify the absolute abundance of each unique TCRbeta CDR3 rearrangement, sequence reads were collapsed and filtered. Productive Simpson clonality was computed per sample as the square root of Simpson's diversity index over productive rearrangements. In TCRdb, the immuneACCESS table is reduced to in-frame sequences with V and J assigned. These tables do not hold every clone; where another copy was compared, an unresolved V gene accounts for under half, and the others remain unexplained. V and J calls and clone size follow that table, whereas D and trimming were derived from the DNA. Within this sample are 120,000 to 150,000 clones, with about 87% of them counted one time only. Of the sample, roughly 35% is held by the ten largest clones.

This clonotype was sampled from a man aged 50 or older who had recovered from COVID-19. Sample: peripheral blood. The rearranged chain carries TRBV6-5 and TRBJ1-5; there is no confident call for the D gene. The bases are TGTGCCAGCGGGTCGGGTGGAATCGGCAATCAGCCCCAGCATTTT. It specifies CASGSGGIGNQPQHF.